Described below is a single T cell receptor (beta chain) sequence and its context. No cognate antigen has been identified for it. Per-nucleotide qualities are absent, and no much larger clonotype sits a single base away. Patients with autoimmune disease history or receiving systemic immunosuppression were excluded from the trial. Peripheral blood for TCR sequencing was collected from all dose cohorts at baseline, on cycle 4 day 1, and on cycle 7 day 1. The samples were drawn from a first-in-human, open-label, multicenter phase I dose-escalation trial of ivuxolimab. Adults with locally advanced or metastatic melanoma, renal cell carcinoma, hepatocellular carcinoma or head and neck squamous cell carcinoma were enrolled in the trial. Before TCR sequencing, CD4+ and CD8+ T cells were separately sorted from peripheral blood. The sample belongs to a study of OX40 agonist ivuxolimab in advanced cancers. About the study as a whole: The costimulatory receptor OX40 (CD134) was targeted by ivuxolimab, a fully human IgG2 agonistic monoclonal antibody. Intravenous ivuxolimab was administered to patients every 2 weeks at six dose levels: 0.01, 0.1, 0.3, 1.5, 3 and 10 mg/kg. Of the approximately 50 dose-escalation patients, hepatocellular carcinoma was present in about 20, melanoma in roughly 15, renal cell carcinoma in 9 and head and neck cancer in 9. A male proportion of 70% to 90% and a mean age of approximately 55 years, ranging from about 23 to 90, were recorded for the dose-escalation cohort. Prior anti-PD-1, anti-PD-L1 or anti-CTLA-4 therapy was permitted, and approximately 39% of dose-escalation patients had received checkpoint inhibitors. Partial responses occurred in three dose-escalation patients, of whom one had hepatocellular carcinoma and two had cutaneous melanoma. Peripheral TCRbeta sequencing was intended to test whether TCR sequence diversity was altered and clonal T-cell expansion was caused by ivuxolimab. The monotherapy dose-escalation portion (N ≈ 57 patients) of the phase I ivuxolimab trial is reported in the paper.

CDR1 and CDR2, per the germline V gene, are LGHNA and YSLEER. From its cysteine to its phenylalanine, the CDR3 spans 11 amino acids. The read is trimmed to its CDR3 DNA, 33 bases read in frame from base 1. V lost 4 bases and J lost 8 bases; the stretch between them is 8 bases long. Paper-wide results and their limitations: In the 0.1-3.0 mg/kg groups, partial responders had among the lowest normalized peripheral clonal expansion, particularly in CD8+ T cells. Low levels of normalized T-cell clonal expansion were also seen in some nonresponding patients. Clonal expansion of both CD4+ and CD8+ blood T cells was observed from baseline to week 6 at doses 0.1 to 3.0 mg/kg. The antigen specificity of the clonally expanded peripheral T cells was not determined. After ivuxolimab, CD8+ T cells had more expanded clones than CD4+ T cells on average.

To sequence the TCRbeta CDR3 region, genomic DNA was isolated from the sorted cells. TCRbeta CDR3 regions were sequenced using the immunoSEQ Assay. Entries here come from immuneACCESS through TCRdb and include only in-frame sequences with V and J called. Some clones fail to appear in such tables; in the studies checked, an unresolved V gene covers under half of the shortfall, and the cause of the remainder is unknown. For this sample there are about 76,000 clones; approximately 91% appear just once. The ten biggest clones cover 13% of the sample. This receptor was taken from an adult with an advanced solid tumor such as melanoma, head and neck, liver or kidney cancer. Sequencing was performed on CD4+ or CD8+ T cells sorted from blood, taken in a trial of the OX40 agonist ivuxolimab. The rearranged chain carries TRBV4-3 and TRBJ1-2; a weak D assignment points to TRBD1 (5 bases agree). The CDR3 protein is CASSRGAGYTF. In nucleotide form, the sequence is TGCGCCAGCAGCCGAGGGGCAGGCTACACCTTC.